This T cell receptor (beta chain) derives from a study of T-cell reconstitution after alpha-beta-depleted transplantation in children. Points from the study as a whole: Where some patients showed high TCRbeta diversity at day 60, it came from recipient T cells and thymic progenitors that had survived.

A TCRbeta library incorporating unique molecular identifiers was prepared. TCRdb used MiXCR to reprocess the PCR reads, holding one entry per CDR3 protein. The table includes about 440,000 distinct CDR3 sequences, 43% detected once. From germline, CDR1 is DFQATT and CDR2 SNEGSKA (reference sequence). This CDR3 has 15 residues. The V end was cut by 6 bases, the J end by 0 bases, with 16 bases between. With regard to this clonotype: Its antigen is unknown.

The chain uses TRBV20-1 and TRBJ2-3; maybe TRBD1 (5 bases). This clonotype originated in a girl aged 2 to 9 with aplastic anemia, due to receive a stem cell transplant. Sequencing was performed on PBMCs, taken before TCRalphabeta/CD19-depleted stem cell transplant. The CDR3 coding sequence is TGCAGTGCACCTGACAGCCTCTTTAGCACAGATACGCAGTATTTT. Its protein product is CSAPDSLFSTDTQYF.